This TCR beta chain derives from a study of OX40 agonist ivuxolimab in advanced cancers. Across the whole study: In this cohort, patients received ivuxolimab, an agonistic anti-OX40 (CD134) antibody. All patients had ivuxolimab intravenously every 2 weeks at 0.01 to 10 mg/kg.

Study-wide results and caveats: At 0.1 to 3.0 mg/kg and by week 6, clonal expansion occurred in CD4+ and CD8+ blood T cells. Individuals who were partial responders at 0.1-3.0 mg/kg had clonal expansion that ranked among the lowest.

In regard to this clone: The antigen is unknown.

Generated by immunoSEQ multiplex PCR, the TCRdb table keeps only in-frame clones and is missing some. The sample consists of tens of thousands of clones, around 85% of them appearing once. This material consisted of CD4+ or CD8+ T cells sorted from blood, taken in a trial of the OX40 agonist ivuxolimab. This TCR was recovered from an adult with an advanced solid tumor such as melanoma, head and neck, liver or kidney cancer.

The CDR3 region is CASSIRGALSRDEQYF. Written as DNA, the CDR3 is TGTGCCAGTAGTATCCGGGGGGCGTTATCTCGGGACGAGCAGTACTTC. The chain links TRBV19 to TRBJ2-5; the D gene is possibly TRBD2 (7 bases). The J call could be wrong; TRBJ2-7 is a better fit for the DNA end. The CDR3 has 16 amino acids. Germline V gene data show CDR1 as LNHDA and CDR2 as SQIVND (reference sequence).